The sequence of this T cell receptor (beta chain) was determined in a study of blood T cell repertoires in COVID-19. Authors' methods: Reference gene primer amplification gave nucleated cell count estimates. Data came from immunoSEQ multiplex PCR; TCRdb stores just in-frame clones and leaves some out. That table furnishes V, J and clone size, whereas the DNA furnished D and trimming. Here the sample spans 120,000 to 150,000 clones, roughly 78% being singletons. The CDR3 length is 16 residues. Germline CDR1 is LNHDA and CDR2 is SQIVND (reference sequence). Deletions cut 0 bases from V and 0 bases from J, with 12 bases between.

This chain uses TRBV19 with TRBJ2-7, with D possibly matching TRBD2 (6 bases). The sample taken for sequencing was peripheral blood. The sequence was obtained from a man in his 60s with acute or convalescent COVID-19. The CDR3 sequence: CASSIDSGHYSYEQYF. The DNA for the CDR3 is TGTGCCAGTAGTATAGATAGCGGTCACTACTCCTACGAGCAGTACTTC.